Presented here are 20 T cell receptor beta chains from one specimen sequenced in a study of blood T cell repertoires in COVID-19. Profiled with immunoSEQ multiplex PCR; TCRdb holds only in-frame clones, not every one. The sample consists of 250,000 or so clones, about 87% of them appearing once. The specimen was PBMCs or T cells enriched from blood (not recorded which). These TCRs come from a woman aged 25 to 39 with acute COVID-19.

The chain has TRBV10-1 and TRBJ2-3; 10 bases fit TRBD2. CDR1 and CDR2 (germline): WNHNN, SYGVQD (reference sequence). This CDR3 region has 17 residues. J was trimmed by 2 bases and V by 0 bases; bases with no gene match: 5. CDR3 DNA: TGCGCCAGCAGTGAGTCTGGACTAGCGGAGAACACAGATACGCAGTATTTT. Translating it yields CASSESGLAENTDTQYF.

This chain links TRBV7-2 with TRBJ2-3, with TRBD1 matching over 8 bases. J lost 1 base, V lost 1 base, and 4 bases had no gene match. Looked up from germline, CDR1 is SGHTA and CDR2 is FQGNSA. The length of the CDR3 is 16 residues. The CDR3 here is CASSLGRGQGTDTQYF. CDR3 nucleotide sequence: TGTGCCAGCAGCTTAGGCAGGGGGCAGGGCACAGATACGCAGTATTTT. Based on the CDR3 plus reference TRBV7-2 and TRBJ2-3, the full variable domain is GAGVSQSPSNKVTEKGKDVELRCDPISGHTALYWYRQSLGQGLEFLIYFQGNSAPDKSGLPSDRFSAERTGGSVSTLTIQRTQQEDSAVYLCASSLGRGQGTDTQYFGPGTRLTVL.

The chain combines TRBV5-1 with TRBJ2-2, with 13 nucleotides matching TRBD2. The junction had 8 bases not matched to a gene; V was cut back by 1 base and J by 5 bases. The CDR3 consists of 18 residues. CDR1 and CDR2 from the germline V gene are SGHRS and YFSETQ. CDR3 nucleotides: TGCGCCAGCAGCTTGAGCACTAGCGGGAGGGCCGGGACCGGGGAGCTGTTTTTT. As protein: CASSLSTSGRAGTGELFF.

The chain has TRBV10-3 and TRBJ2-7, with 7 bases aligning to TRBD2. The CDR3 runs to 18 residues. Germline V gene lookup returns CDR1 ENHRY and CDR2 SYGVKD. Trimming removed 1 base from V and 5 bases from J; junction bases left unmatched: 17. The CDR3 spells CAISEFRTSSKEGDEQYF. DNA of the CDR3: TGTGCCATCAGTGAGTTCAGGACTAGTTCCAAAGAGGGCGACGAGCAGTACTTC.

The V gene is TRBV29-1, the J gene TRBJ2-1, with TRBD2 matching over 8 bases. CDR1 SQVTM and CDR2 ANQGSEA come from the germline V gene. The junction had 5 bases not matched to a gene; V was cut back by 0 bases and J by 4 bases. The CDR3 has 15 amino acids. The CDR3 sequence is CSVEDRVAGYNEQFF. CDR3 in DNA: TGCAGCGTTGAAGACAGGGTAGCGGGGTACAATGAGCAGTTCTTC.

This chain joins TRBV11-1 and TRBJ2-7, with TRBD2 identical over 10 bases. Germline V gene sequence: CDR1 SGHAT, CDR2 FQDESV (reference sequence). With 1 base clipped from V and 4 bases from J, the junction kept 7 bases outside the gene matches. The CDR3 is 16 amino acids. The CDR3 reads CASSLGLAGVRYEQYF. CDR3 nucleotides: TGTGCCAGCAGCTTAGGTCTAGCGGGAGTCAGATACGAGCAGTACTTC. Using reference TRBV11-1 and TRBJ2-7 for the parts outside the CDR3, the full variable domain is EAEVAQSPRYKITEKSQAVAFWCDPISGHATLYWYRQILGQGPELLVQFQDESVVDDSQLPKDRFSAERLKGVDSTLKIQPAELGDSAMYLCASSLGLAGVRYEQYFGPGTRLTVT.

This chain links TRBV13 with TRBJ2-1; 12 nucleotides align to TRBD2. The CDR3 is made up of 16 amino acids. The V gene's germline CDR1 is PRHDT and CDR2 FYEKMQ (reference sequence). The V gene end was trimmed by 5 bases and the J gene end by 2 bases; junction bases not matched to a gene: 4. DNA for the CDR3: TGTGCCAGCAGCCTGACTAGCGGGAGCGCCTACAATGAGCAGTTCTTC. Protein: CASSLTSGSAYNEQFF.

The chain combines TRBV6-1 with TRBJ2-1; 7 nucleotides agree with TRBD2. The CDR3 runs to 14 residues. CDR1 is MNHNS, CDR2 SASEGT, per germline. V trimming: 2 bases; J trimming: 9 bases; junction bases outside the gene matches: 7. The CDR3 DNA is TGTGCCAGCAGTGAAATTGGCGGGAGAGGTGAGCAGTTCTTC. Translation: CASSEIGGRGEQFF.

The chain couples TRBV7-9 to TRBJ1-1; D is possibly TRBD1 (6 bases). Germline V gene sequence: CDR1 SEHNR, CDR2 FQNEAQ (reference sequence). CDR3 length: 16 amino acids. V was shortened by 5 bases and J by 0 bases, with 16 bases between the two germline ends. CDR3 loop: CASSPEGGGLNTEAFF. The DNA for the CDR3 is TGTGCCAGCAGCCCCGAGGGAGGGGGGCTGAACACTGAAGCTTTCTTT.

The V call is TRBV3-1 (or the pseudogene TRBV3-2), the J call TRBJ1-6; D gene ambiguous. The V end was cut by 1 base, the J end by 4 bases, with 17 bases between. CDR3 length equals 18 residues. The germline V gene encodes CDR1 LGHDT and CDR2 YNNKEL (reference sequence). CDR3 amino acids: CASSQGGRGPRYNSPLHF. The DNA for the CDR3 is TGTGCCAGCAGCCAAGGCGGCAGAGGGCCCCGATATAATTCACCCCTCCACTTT.

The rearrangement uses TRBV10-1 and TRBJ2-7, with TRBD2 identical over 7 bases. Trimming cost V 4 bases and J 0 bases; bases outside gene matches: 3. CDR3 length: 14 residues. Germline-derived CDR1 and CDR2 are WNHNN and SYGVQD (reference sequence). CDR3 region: CASSASGVSYEQYF. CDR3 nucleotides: TGCGCCAGCAGTGCCAGCGGGGTCTCCTACGAGCAGTACTTC.

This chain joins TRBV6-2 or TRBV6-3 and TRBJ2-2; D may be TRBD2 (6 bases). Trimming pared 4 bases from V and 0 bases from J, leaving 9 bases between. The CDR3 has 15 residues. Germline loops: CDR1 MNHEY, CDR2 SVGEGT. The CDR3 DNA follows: TGTGCCAGCAGTTCGGGACTTGCGAACACCGGGGAGCTGTTTTTT. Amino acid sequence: CASSSGLANTGELFF.

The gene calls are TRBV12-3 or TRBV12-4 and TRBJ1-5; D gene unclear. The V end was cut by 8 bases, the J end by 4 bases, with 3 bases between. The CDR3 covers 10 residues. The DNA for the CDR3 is TGTGCCAGCTTAAATCAGCCCCAGCATTTT. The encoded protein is CASLNQPQHF.

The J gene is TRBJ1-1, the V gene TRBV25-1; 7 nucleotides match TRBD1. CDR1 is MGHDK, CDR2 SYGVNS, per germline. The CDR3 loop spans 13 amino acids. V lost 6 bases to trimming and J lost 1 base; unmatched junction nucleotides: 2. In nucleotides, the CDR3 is TGTGCCAGCAGGGGACAGTCGAACACTGAAGCTTTCTTT. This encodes CASRGQSNTEAFF.

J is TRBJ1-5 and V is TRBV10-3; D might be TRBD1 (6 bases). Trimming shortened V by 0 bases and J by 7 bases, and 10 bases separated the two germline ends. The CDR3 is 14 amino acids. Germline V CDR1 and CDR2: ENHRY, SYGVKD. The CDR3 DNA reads TGTGCCATCAGTGAGTCACAGGGCGACCAGCCCCAGCATTTT. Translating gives CAISESQGDQPQHF.

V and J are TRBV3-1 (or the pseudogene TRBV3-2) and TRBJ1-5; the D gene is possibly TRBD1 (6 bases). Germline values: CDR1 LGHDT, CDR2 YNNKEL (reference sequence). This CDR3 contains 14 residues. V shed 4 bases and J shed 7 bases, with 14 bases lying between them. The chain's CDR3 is CASSPGGAGQPQHF. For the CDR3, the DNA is TGTGCCAGCAGCCCTGGGGGCGCAGGGCAGCCCCAGCATTTT.

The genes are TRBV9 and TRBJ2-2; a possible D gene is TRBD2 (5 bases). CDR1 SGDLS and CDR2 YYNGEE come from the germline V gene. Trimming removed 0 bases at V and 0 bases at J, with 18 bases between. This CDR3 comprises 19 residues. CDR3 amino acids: CASSVVLANARANTGELFF. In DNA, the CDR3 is TGTGCCAGCAGCGTAGTCCTAGCCAATGCTCGGGCGAACACCGGGGAGCTGTTTTTT.

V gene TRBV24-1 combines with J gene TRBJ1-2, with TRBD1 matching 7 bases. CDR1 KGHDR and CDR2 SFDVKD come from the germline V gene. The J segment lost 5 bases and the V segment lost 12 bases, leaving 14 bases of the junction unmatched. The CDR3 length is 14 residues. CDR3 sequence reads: CAPKNHRGGYGYTF. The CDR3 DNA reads TGTGCCCCCAAAAATCACAGGGGCGGGTATGGCTACACCTTC.

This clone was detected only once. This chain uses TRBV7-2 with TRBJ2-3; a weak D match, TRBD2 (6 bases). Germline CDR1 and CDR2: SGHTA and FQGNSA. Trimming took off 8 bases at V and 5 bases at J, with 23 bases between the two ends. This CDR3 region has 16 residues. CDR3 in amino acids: CASALWGLQSLDTQYF. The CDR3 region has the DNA TGTGCCAGCGCCCTATGGGGACTCCAATCGTTAGATACGCAGTATTTT. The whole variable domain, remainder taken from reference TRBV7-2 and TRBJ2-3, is GAGVSQSPSNKVTEKGKDVELRCDPISGHTALYWYRQSLGQGLEFLIYFQGNSAPDKSGLPSDRFSAERTGGSVSTLTIQRTQQEDSAVYLCASALWGLQSLDTQYFGPGTRLTVL.

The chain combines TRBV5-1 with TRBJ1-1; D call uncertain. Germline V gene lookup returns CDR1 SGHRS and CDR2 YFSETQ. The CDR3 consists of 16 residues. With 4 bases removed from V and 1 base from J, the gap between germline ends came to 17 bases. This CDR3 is CASSMNTPGGNTEAFF. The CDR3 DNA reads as TGCGCCAGCAGCATGAACACCCCTGGTGGGAACACTGAAGCTTTCTTT. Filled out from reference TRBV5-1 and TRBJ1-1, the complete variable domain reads KAGVTQTPRYLIKTRGQQVTLSCSPISGHRSVSWYQQTPGQGLQFLFEYFSETQRNKGNFPGRFSGRQFSNSRSEMNVSTLELGDSALYLCASSMNTPGGNTEAFFGQGTRLTVV.